Below are 19 T cell receptor beta chains sequenced from a single sample in a study of blood T cell repertoires in COVID-19. Measured with immunoSEQ multiplex PCR; TCRdb has only the in-frame clones, and not every one. This table holds roughly 250,000 clones, just over 90% found once. The sequenced material came from PBMCs or T cells enriched from blood (not recorded which). The source is a woman between 18 and 30 years old who had recovered from COVID-19.

The chain couples TRBV15 to TRBJ2-5; D may be TRBD1 (5 bases). Germline V lookup: CDR1 LNHNV, CDR2 YYDKDF (reference sequence). Trimming took 0 bases from V and 5 from J, leaving 7 bases between them. This CDR3 region has 13 residues. The CDR3 loop is CATSRDKGETQYF. DNA for the CDR3: TGTGCCACCAGCAGAGATAAGGGGGAGACCCAGTACTTC.

The chain employs TRBV19 and TRBJ2-1, with 7 bases matching TRBD2. The CDR3 runs 13 residues. Germline values: CDR1 LNHDA, CDR2 SQIVND (reference sequence). V gave up 8 bases and J gave up 3 bases; unmatched junction bases: 4. This CDR3 is CASLGGSYNEQFF. In nucleotides, the CDR3 is TGTGCCAGTCTAGGCGGGAGCTACAATGAGCAGTTCTTC.

This chain uses TRBV6-4 with TRBJ2-3; a possible D gene is TRBD2 (6 bases). The CDR3 consists of 18 residues. Trimming removed 0 bases at V and 5 bases at J, with 21 bases between. In germline, CDR1 is MRHNA, CDR2 SNTAGT. DNA for the CDR3: TGTGCCAGCAGTGACTCCCGGAGAGCGGGCAATCGGGTAGATACGCAGTATTTT. The encoded protein is CASSDSRRAGNRVDTQYF.

The J gene is TRBJ1-4, the V gene TRBV18; perhaps TRBD1 as D (6 bases). CDR1 is KGHSH, CDR2 LQKENI, per germline. Between the trimmed V and J ends, which lost 3 bases and 2 bases, there was a span of 16 bases. This CDR3 has 17 residues. CDR3 nucleotide sequence: TGTGCCAGCTCACCTACCCGAGAGGGGGGGACTAATGAAAAACTGTTTTTT. It codes for CASSPTREGGTNEKLFF. The full variable domain, rest sourced from reference TRBV18 and TRBJ1-4, is NAGVMQNPRHLVRRRGQEARLRCSPMKGHSHVYWYRQLPEEGLKFMVYLQKENIIDESGMPKERFSAEFPKEGPSILRIQQVVRGDSAAYFCASSPTREGGTNEKLFFGSGTQLSVL.

This clone was observed a single time. This chain connects TRBV4-2 to TRBJ1-2; the match to TRBD1 covers 7 bases. CDR1 and CDR2 (germline): LGHNA, YNFKEQ. Trimming removed 4 bases from V and 4 bases from J; junction bases left unmatched: 6. This CDR3 region has 14 residues. The CDR3 reads CASSPPTGTYGYTF. Written as DNA, the CDR3 is TGTGCCAGCAGCCCACCGACAGGGACCTATGGCTACACCTTC.

The CDR3 protein is CASSLPGTASGNTIYF. DNA for the CDR3: TGCGCCAGCAGCTTGCCGGGGACAGCCTCTGGAAACACCATATATTTT. V and J are TRBV5-1 and TRBJ1-3, with TRBD1 matching 7 bases. After removal of 1 base from V and 0 bases from J, the junction contained 4 bases not matched to a gene. Per germline, CDR1 SGHRS and CDR2 YFSETQ. The CDR3 totals 16 residues. Looking up the rest from reference TRBV5-1 and TRBJ1-3 gives the full variable domain: KAGVTQTPRYLIKTRGQQVTLSCSPISGHRSVSWYQQTPGQGLQFLFEYFSETQRNKGNFPGRFSGRQFSNSRSEMNVSTLELGDSALYLCASSLPGTASGNTIYFGEGSWLTVV.

V usage is TRBV5-5 and J usage is TRBJ1-4; 7 bases agree with TRBD1. The CDR3 runs to 14 residues. J was trimmed by 5 bases and V by 4 bases; bases with no gene match: 5. CDR1 is SGHKS, CDR2 YYEKEE, per germline (reference sequence). The CDR3 sequence: CASSPTGRNEKLFF. As DNA, the CDR3 is TGTGCCAGCAGCCCGACAGGGAGGAATGAAAAACTGTTTTTT. Variable domain in full (rest from reference TRBV5-5 and TRBJ1-4): DAGVTQSPTHLIKTRGQQVTLRCSPISGHKSVSWYQQVLGQGPQFIFQYYEKEERGRGNFPDRFSARQFPNYSSELNVNALLLGDSALYLCASSPTGRNEKLFFGSGTQLSVL.

This chain uses TRBV7-3 with TRBJ2-1; 9 bases agree with TRBD2. V was clipped by 1 base and J by 5 bases; unmatched bases: 9. Germline-derived CDR1 and CDR2 are SGHTA and FQGTGA. The CDR3 length is 17 residues. As DNA, the CDR3 is TGTGCCAGCAGCTTAATAGGGACTAGCCGCCAGCACAATGAGCAGTTCTTC. Translation gives CASSLIGTSRQHNEQFF. Complete variable domain (other parts from reference TRBV7-3 and TRBJ2-1): GAGVSQTPSNKVTEKGKYVELRCDPISGHTALYWYRQSLGQGPEFLIYFQGTGAADDSGLPNDRFFAVRPEGSVSTLKIQRTERGDSAVYLCASSLIGTSRQHNEQFFGPGTRLTVL.

This clone has only a few counts. The rearrangement joins TRBV7-8 to TRBJ1-6; 8 nucleotides agree with TRBD1. CDR3 size: 16 residues. After removal of 5 bases from V and 12 bases from J, the junction contained 15 bases not matched to a gene. CDR1 is SGHVS, CDR2 FQNEAQ, per germline. CDR3: CASSETGGLVVRPLHF. CDR3 coding DNA: TGTGCCAGCAGCGAAACAGGGGGATTGGTCGTAAGACCCCTCCACTTT.

The chain is built from TRBV15 and TRBJ2-7; possibly TRBD1 for D (6 bases). Germline values: CDR1 LNHNV, CDR2 YYDKDF (reference sequence). The CDR3 loop spans 14 amino acids. The V end lost 5 bases, the J end lost 9 bases, and 20 bases lay between the germline ends. The CDR3 coding sequence is TGTGCCACCAGCGAGGGGGTCAAGAACCTGTGGCAGTACTTC. It encodes CATSEGVKNLWQYF.

The V call is TRBV27, the J call TRBJ1-2; D gene uncertain. Trimming cost V 8 bases and J 8 bases, with 21 bases left between them. Germline V gene data show CDR1 as MNHEY and CDR2 as SMNVEV (reference sequence). The CDR3 runs 14 residues. The CDR3: CASAPQPGNGGYTF. The CDR3 nucleotides are TGTGCCAGCGCACCCCAGCCGGGGAATGGGGGCTACACCTTC.

In its sample, this clone was seen once. V is TRBV7-9 and J is TRBJ2-5; no clear D. This CDR3 has 14 residues. The germline CDR1 and CDR2 sequences are SEHNR and FQNEAQ (reference sequence). The ends were cut back, 1 base at V and 1 base at J, with 7 bases in the middle. CDR3 in amino acids: CASSLGLSQETQYF. The CDR3 nucleotides are TGTGCCAGCAGCTTAGGGCTCTCCCAAGAGACCCAGTACTTC.

The gene calls are TRBV27 and TRBJ2-7; a weak D match, TRBD2 (5 bases). CDR3 size: 8 residues. Germline loops: CDR1 MNHEY, CDR2 SMNVEV (reference sequence). V lost 11 bases, J lost 9 bases, and 8 bases lay in between. CDR3 sequence (DNA): TGTGCCGGACTGGGGCAGTACTTC. Residues: CAGLGQYF.

This clone was seen just once. This chain uses TRBV7-9 with TRBJ1-2; possible D gene TRBD1, 5 bases. CDR1 is SEHNR, CDR2 FQNEAQ, per germline (reference sequence). The V end was cut by 1 base, the J end by 8 bases, with 11 bases between. CDR3 length equals 13 residues. CDR3: CASSLDRREGYTF. For the CDR3, the DNA is TGTGCCAGCAGCTTAGATCGCAGGGAAGGCTACACCTTC.

CDR3 in DNA: TGTGCCAGCAGTTACGGAATGAGGGAGTTTCGGCCCCAGCATTTT. Its translation: CASSYGMREFRPQHF. The chain employs TRBV6-2 or TRBV6-3 and TRBJ1-5; D is uncertain. Germline values: CDR1 MNHEY, CDR2 SVGEGT. This CDR3 contains 15 residues. Trimming removed 2 bases from V and 9 bases from J, with 17 bases in between.

This rearrangement joins TRBV2 to TRBJ2-7, with 7 bases aligning to TRBD1. The CDR3 covers 11 residues. Germline V lookup: CDR1 SNHLY, CDR2 FYNNEI. V lost 10 bases, J lost 6 bases, and 6 bases stayed unmatched. The CDR3 spells CATVDRVEQYF. The CDR3 DNA reads TGTGCCACCGTCGACAGGGTCGAGCAGTACTTC.

The CDR3 DNA reads TGTGCCAGCAGAGGGGACAGGGACAAAGCTTTCTTT. Its protein is CASRGDRDKAFF. The chain joins TRBV2 to TRBJ1-1; 9 bases fit TRBD1. The CDR3 has 12 amino acids. Losses at the gene ends were 6 bases for V and 9 bases for J; bases not matched to a gene: 5. The germline V gene has CDR1 SNHLY and CDR2 FYNNEI.

The CDR3 DNA reads TGTGCCAGCAATAAGCGGGAGGAATACAATGAGCAGTTCTTC. It yields the protein CASNKREEYNEQFF. V usage is TRBV6-5 and J usage is TRBJ2-1, with 9 positions matching TRBD2. Germline V gene data show CDR1 as MNHEY and CDR2 as SVGAGI. V lost 7 bases and J lost 4; bases outside the gene matches: 5. This CDR3 has 14 amino acids.

The chain couples TRBV5-4 to TRBJ2-3; possibly TRBD2 for D (5 bases). The CDR3 has 15 residues. Per germline, CDR1 SGHNT and CDR2 YYREEE (reference sequence). V was shortened by 2 bases and J by 4 bases, with 14 bases between the two germline ends. This CDR3 reads CASSFGPTGSDTQYF. CDR3 DNA: TGTGCCAGCAGCTTTGGGCCTACGGGGTCAGATACGCAGTATTTT.